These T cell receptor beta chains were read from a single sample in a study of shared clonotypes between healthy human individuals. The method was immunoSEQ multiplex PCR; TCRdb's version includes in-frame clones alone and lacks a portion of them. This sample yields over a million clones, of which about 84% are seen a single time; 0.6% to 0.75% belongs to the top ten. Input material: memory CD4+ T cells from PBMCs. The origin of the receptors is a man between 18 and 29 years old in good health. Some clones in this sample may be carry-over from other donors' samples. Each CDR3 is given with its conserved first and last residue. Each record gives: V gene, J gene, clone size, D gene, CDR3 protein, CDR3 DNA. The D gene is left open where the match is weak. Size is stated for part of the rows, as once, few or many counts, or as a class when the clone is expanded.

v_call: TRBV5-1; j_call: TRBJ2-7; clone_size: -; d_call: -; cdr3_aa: CASSLEAYEQYF; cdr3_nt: TGCGCCAGCAGCTTGGAGGCCTACGAGCAGTACTTC
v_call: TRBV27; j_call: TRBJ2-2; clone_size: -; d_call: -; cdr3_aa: CASSLRGPGELFF; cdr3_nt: TGTGCCAGCAGTTTAAGGGGTCCCGGGGAGCTGTTTTTT
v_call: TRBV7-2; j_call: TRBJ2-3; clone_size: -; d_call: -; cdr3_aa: CASSFGPTQRPGADTQYF; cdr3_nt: TGTGCCAGCAGCTTTGGACCGACTCAGCGGCCGGGGGCAGATACGCAGTATTTT
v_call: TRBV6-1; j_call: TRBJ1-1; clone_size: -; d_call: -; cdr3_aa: CASSPYGTENTEAFF; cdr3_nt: TGTGCCAGCAGTCCATACGGGACCGAGAACACTGAAGCTTTCTTT
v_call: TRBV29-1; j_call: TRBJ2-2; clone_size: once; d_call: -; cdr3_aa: CSVMEGKGDTGELFF; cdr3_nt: TGCAGCGTGATGGAGGGAAAGGGTGACACCGGGGAGCTGTTTTTT
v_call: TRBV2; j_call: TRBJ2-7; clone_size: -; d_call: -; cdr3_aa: CASSEAGIYEQYF; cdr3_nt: TGTGCCAGCAGTGAAGCGGGTATCTACGAGCAGTACTTC
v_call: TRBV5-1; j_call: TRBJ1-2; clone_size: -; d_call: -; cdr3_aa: CASSLGSFPDYGYTF; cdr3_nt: TGCGCCAGCAGCCTAGGGTCTTTTCCTGACTATGGCTACACCTTC
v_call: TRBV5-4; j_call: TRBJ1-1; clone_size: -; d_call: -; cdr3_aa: CASSLRAPGEAFF; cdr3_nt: TGTGCCAGCAGCTTGAGGGCCCCGGGGGAAGCTTTCTTT
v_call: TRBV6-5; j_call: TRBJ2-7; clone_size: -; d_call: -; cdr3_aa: CASSYSKGGRRYEQYF; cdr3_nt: TGTGCCAGCAGTTACTCGAAAGGGGGGAGGAGGTACGAGCAGTACTTC
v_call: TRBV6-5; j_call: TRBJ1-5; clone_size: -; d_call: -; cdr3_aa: CASSRDGYQPQHF; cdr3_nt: TGTGCCAGCAGCAGGGATGGGTATCAGCCCCAGCATTTT
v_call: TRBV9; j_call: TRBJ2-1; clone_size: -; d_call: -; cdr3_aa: CASSVAPGHSYNEQFF; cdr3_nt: TGTGCCAGCAGCGTTGCACCGGGACATTCCTACAATGAGCAGTTCTTC
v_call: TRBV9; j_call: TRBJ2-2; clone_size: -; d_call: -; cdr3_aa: CASSPLPRLEGAGELFF; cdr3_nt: TGTGCCAGCAGCCCCCTTCCCCGTTTAGAGGGAGCCGGGGAGCTGTTTTTT
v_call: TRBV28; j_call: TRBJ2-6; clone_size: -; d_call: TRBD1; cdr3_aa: CASRGLQGASGANVLTF; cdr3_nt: TGTGCCAGCAGAGGGTTGCAGGGGGCCTCAGGGGCCAACGTCCTGACTTTC
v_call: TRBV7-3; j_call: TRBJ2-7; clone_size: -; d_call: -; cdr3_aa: CASSLEVRQYEQYF; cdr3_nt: TGTGCCAGCAGCTTAGAGGTTAGGCAGTACGAGCAGTACTTC
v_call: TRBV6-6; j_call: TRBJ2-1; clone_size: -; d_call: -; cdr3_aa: CASSYSPRSEQFF; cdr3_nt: TGTGCCAGCAGTTACTCTCCCAGGTCTGAGCAGTTCTTC
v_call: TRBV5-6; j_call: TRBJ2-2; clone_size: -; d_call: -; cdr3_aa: CASSLGYGHTGELFF; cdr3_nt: TGTGCCAGCAGCTTGGGCTACGGGCACACCGGGGAGCTGTTTTTT
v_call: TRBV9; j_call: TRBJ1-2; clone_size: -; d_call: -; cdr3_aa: CASSVGVENFYGYTF; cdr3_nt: TGTGCCAGCAGCGTAGGAGTGGAAAATTTTTATGGCTACACCTTC
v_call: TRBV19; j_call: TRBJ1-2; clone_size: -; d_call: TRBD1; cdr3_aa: CASRTYGTGSYGYTF; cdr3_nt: TGTGCCAGTAGGACATACGGGACAGGGAGCTATGGCTACACCTTC
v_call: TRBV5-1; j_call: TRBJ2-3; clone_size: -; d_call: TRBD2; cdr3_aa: CASSGGEFRDTQYF; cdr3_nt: TGCGCCAGCAGCGGGGGGGAATTCAGAGATACGCAGTATTTT
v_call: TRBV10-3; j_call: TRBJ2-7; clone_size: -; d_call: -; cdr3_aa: CAIGGNYEQYF; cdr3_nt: TGTGCCATCGGGGGAAACTACGAGCAGTACTTC
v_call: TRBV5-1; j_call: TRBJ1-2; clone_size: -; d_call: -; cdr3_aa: CASSLGQGSYGYTF; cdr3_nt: TGCGCCAGCAGCTTGGGGCAGGGAAGCTATGGCTACACCTTC
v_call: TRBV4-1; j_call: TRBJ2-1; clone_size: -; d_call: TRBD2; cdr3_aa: CASSLSVAGAYNEQFF; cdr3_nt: TGCGCCAGCAGCCTGTCGGTTGCGGGAGCCTACAATGAGCAGTTCTTC
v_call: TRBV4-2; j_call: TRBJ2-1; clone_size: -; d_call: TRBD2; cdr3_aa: CASSLGLAGENEQFF; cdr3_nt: TGTGCCAGCAGCCTCGGACTAGCGGGAGAGAATGAGCAGTTCTTC
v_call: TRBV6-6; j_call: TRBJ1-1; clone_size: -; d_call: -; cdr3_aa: CASSYVAVTTESEAFF; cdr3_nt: TGTGCCAGCAGTTACGTCGCCGTTACGACGGAATCTGAAGCTTTCTTT
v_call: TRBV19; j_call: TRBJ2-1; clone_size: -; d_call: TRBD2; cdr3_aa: CASGTSGMYNEQFF; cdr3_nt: TGTGCCAGTGGGACTAGCGGGATGTACAATGAGCAGTTCTTC
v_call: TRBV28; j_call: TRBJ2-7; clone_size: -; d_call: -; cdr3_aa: CASRGAPNYEQYF; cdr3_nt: TGTGCCAGCAGGGGGGCCCCAAACTACGAGCAGTACTTC
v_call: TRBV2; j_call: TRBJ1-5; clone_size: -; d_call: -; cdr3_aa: CASSEGPRGSNQPQHF; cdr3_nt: TGTGCCAGCAGTGAAGGGCCGAGGGGGAGCAATCAGCCCCAGCATTTT
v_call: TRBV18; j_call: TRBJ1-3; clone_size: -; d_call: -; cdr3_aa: CASSPPGNTIYF; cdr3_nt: TGTGCCAGCTCACCACCAGGGAACACCATATATTTT
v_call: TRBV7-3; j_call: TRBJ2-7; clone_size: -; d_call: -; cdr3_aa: CASSLASSGPAYEQYF; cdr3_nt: TGTGCCAGCAGCTTAGCGTCCAGCGGCCCCGCCTACGAGCAGTACTTC
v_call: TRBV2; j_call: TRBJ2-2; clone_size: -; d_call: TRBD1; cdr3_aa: CASKGQGEVTGELFF; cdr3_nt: TGTGCCAGCAAGGGACAGGGTGAGGTCACCGGGGAGCTGTTTTTT
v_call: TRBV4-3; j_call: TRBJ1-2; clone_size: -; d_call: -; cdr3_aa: CASSRGVGANYGYTF; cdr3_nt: TGCGCCAGCAGCCGCGGGGTGGGGGCTAACTATGGCTACACCTTC
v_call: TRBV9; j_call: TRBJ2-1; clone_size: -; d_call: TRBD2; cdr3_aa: CASSVATGREGHEQFF; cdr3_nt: TGTGCCAGCAGCGTAGCTACTGGGCGGGAGGGGCATGAGCAGTTCTTC
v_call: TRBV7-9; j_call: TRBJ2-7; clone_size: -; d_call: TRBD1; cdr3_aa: CASSPPGQGSSEQYF; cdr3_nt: TGTGCCAGCAGCCCGCCGGGACAGGGAAGTTCCGAGCAGTACTTC
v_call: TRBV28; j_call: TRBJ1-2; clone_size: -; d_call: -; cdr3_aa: CAPTRGHYGYTF; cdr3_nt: TGTGCTCCCACCCGGGGACACTATGGCTACACCTTC
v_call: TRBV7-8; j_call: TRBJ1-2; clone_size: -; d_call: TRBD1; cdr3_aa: CASSPKPGQGRKYGYTF; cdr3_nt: TGTGCCAGCAGCCCAAAGCCGGGACAGGGTAGGAAATATGGCTACACCTTC
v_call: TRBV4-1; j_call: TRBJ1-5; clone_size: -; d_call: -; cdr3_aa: CASSQGPGRGNQPQHF; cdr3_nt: TGCGCCAGCAGCCAAGGTCCAGGGAGGGGCAATCAGCCCCAGCATTTT
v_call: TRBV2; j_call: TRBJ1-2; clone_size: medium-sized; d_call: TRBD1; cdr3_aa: CASRTDRAGYTF; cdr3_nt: TGTGCCAGCAGGACAGACAGGGCTGGCTACACCTTC
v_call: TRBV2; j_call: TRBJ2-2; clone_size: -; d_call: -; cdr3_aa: CASSGFSVNTGELFF; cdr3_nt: TGTGCCAGCAGTGGGTTTTCAGTGAACACCGGGGAGCTGTTTTTT
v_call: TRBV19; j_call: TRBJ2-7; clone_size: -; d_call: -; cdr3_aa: CASSSGDWNYEQYF; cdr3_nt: TGTGCCAGTAGTAGTGGGGACTGGAACTACGAGCAGTACTTC
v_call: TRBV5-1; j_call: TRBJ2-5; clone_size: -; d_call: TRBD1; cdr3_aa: CASSSQGARGETQYF; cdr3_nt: TGCGCCAGCAGCTCTCAGGGGGCCCGGGGGGAGACCCAGTACTTC
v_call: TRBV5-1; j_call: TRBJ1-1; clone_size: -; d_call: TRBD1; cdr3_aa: CASSLEGARWDTEAFF; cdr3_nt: TGCGCCAGCAGCTTAGAGGGGGCGCGGTGGGACACTGAAGCTTTCTTT
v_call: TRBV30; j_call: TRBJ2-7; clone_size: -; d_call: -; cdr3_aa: CARDNSYEQYF; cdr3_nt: TGTGCCCGGGACAATTCCTACGAGCAGTACTTC